This is a list of T cell receptor beta chains from one sample in a study of shared clonotypes between healthy human individuals. Produced via immunoSEQ multiplex PCR; TCRdb's table is partial and in-frame only. Found here are about 2.2 million clones, around 95% of them singletons; the top ten hold around 1.7%. The specimen was naive CD8+ T cells from PBMCs. The receptors were gathered from a young man in good health. Some clones in this sample may be carry-over from other donors' samples. The CDR3 runs from the conserved cysteine through the conserved F or W. Fields, in order: J gene, clone size, D gene, V gene, CDR3 DNA, CDR3 protein. D genes are given only for firm matches. Clone size is given for some rows only: seen once, a few or many times, or a class if the clone is expanded.

J: TRBJ1-2; size: once; D: TRBD1; V: TRBV27; DNA: TGTGCCAGCAAGGATACAGGGGGTGGATATGGCTACACCTTC; CDR3: CASKDTGGGYGYTF
J: TRBJ2-3; size: .; D: .; V: TRBV4-3; DNA: TGCGCCAGCAGCCAAGATTGGCCAGGGAACACAGATACGCAGTATTTT; CDR3: CASSQDWPGNTDTQYF
J: TRBJ2-3; size: .; D: .; V: TRBV9; DNA: TGTGCCAGCAGCGTAGATCAAGATACGCAGTATTTT; CDR3: CASSVDQDTQYF
J: TRBJ1-2; size: .; D: TRBD1; V: TRBV10-3; DNA: TGTGCCATCAGTGTTCAGATTATCCCGGACAGGGCAAACTATGGCTACACCTTC; CDR3: CAISVQIIPDRANYGYTF
J: TRBJ2-1; size: .; D: TRBD2; V: TRBV7-9; DNA: TGTGCCAGCAGCCCCGGGGGGACGCCCTACAATGAGCAGTTCTTC; CDR3: CASSPGGTPYNEQFF
J: TRBJ2-7; size: .; D: .; V: TRBV14; DNA: TGTGCCAGCAGCCCGTCGTATGGACAGTTCTCCTACGAGCAGTACTTC; CDR3: CASSPSYGQFSYEQYF
J: TRBJ1-5; size: few; D: .; V: TRBV6-5; DNA: TGTGCCAGCAGGACCAGGGTCAATAGCAATCAGCCCCAGCATTTT; CDR3: CASRTRVNSNQPQHF
J: TRBJ1-2; size: .; D: TRBD1; V: TRBV7-9; DNA: TGTGCCAGCAGCACGCAAGACAGGGGGCGGAACGGCTACACCTTC; CDR3: CASSTQDRGRNGYTF
J: TRBJ2-5; size: .; D: .; V: TRBV29-1; DNA: TGCAGCGTTGAGGGTCTGTCGGTGCAAGAGACCCAGTACTTC; CDR3: CSVEGLSVQETQYF
J: TRBJ2-1; size: .; D: TRBD1; V: TRBV27; DNA: TGTGCCAGCAGTCCCGACCCCGGGACAGGGTACAATGAGCAGTTCTTC; CDR3: CASSPDPGTGYNEQFF
J: TRBJ2-7; size: once; D: .; V: TRBV5-1; DNA: TGCGCCAGCAGCTTGACGGCAGGGGACTACGAGCAGTACTTC; CDR3: CASSLTAGDYEQYF
J: TRBJ1-3; size: .; D: TRBD1; V: TRBV30; DNA: TGTGCCTGGACCTTCAGGGGGACTGGAAACACCATATATTTT; CDR3: CAWTFRGTGNTIYF
J: TRBJ1-5; size: .; D: .; V: TRBV6-6; DNA: TGTGCCAGCAGTTACTCAGAGGGCAATCAGCCCCAGCATTTT; CDR3: CASSYSEGNQPQHF
J: TRBJ2-7; size: .; D: TRBD1; V: TRBV9; DNA: TGTGCCAGCAGCGTACTGGACAGGGGTTACGAGCAGTACTTC; CDR3: CASSVLDRGYEQYF
J: TRBJ2-7; size: .; D: .; V: TRBV9; DNA: TGTGCCAGCAGCGTAGCTCCAGGGCTCCACGAGCAGTACTTC; CDR3: CASSVAPGLHEQYF
J: TRBJ2-3; size: .; D: .; V: TRBV6-1; DNA: TGTGCCAGCAGGGACAACAGGGCAGATACGCAGTATTTT; CDR3: CASRDNRADTQYF
J: TRBJ2-1; size: .; D: TRBD2; V: TRBV10-3; DNA: TGTGCCATCAGTGAGACCGGGACTAGCGGGAAGAATGAGCAGTTCTTC; CDR3: CAISETGTSGKNEQFF
J: TRBJ2-1; size: .; D: TRBD1; V: TRBV7-9; DNA: TGCGCCAGCAGCCAAGAGGACAGGGAGAGCGATGAGCAGTTCTTC; CDR3: CASSQEDRESDEQFF
J: TRBJ1-4; size: .; D: TRBD1; V: TRBV18; DNA: TGTGCCAGCTCACCCGAACAGGGGCTGAATGAAAAACTGTTTTTT; CDR3: CASSPEQGLNEKLFF
J: TRBJ1-4; size: .; D: .; V: TRBV4-2; DNA: TGTGCCAGCAGCCATACAGGGCCCGAAGAAAAACTGTTTTTT; CDR3: CASSHTGPEEKLFF
J: TRBJ2-7; size: .; D: .; V: TRBV27; DNA: TGTGCCAGCAGTTACGACGGATACGAGCAGTACTTC; CDR3: CASSYDGYEQYF
J: TRBJ1-3; size: once; D: .; V: TRBV29-1; DNA: TGCAGCGTTGTTGGGTCCGGAAACACCATATATTTT; CDR3: CSVVGSGNTIYF
J: TRBJ2-6; size: .; D: .; V: TRBV7-8; DNA: TGTGCCAGCAGCCAAGTCCGGGGAGCCTCTGGGGCCAACGTCCTGACTTTC; CDR3: CASSQVRGASGANVLTF
J: TRBJ1-2; size: .; D: TRBD1; V: TRBV27; DNA: TGTGCCAGCAGCCAGGCGGGACAGCATTTCTACACCTTC; CDR3: CASSQAGQHFYTF
J: TRBJ2-1; size: .; D: TRBD2; V: TRBV27; DNA: TGTGCCAGCAGTTCCCGGCTAGCGGGAGGGCCTAGCTCCTACAATGAGCAGTTCTTC; CDR3: CASSSRLAGGPSSYNEQFF
J: TRBJ1-4; size: .; D: .; V: TRBV7-9; DNA: TGTGCCAGCAGCTTACAGGGATCGGGTCCCTTTGGAGAAAAACTGTTTTTT; CDR3: CASSLQGSGPFGEKLFF
J: TRBJ2-1; size: .; D: TRBD2; V: TRBV7-6; DNA: TGTGCCAGCAGCTTAGTGGTAGCGGGAATCAGGAATGAGCAGTTCTTC; CDR3: CASSLVVAGIRNEQFF
J: TRBJ2-7; size: .; D: .; V: TRBV14; DNA: TGTGCCAGCAGCCAAGCGAGCCCCCGGAACGAGCAGTACTTC; CDR3: CASSQASPRNEQYF
J: TRBJ2-1; size: .; D: TRBD1; V: TRBV4-1; DNA: TGCGCCAGCAGCCAAGGTCGTGGGACAGCATACAATGAGCAGTTCTTC; CDR3: CASSQGRGTAYNEQFF
J: TRBJ1-2; size: few; D: .; V: TRBV7-3; DNA: TGTGCCCAATCCCGGGATGGCTACACCTTC; CDR3: CAQSRDGYTF
J: TRBJ2-2; size: .; D: TRBD2; V: TRBV7-9; DNA: TGTGCCAGCACCCCGGGACTAGCGGGACCGAACACCGGGGAGCTGTTTTTT; CDR3: CASTPGLAGPNTGELFF
J: TRBJ2-3; size: .; D: TRBD2; V: TRBV10-3; DNA: TGTGCCATCAGTCGACTAGCGGAGGGCACAGATACGCAGTATTTT; CDR3: CAISRLAEGTDTQYF
J: TRBJ1-5; size: .; D: .; V: TRBV6-7; DNA: TGTGCCAGCAGGCACAGGGACGGTGAGAATCAGCCCCAGCATTTT; CDR3: CASRHRDGENQPQHF
J: TRBJ1-5; size: .; D: .; V: TRBV28; DNA: TGTGCCAGCAGTTGGAGGGGCGAGAATCAGCCCCAGCATTTT; CDR3: CASSWRGENQPQHF
J: TRBJ2-4; size: .; D: .; V: TRBV27; DNA: TGTGCCAGCAGCCGCCCCACGCTCCCTTCACTCCCCAACTTAAAAAACATTCAGTACTTC; CDR3: CASSRPTLPSLPNLKNIQYF
J: TRBJ2-7; size: once; D: TRBD2; V: TRBV6-1; DNA: TGTGCCAGCAGTGAAGGGACTAGCCTTGCTTACGAGCAGTACTTC; CDR3: CASSEGTSLAYEQYF
J: TRBJ2-5; size: .; D: TRBD1; V: TRBV6-6; DNA: TGTGCCAGCACCGGGGACAGGGGGGCCAAGACCCAGTACTTC; CDR3: CASTGDRGAKTQYF
J: TRBJ1-2; size: .; D: .; V: TRBV6-6; DNA: TGTGCCAGCAGTCGAGTAATCCGGGACATTTATGGCTACACCTTC; CDR3: CASSRVIRDIYGYTF
J: TRBJ2-3; size: once; D: .; V: TRBV5-1; DNA: TGCGCCAGCACCTCCCCGGGAACGACAGATACGCAGTATTTT; CDR3: CASTSPGTTDTQYF
J: TRBJ2-3; size: .; D: .; V: TRBV5-6; DNA: TGTGCTAGCCTCGGGGGAGATACGCAGTATTTT; CDR3: CASLGGDTQYF
J: TRBJ1-3; size: .; D: .; V: TRBV9; DNA: TGTGCCAGCCGTCGATCCTCTGGAAACACCATATATTTT; CDR3: CASRRSSGNTIYF
J: TRBJ1-1; size: .; D: .; V: TRBV9; DNA: TGTGCCAGCAGCGTAGAGGGGAGGACTGAAGCTTTCTTT; CDR3: CASSVEGRTEAFF
J: TRBJ2-1; size: .; D: .; V: TRBV25-1; DNA: TGTGCCATCAGGGTTGGCTACAATGAGCAGTTCTTC; CDR3: CAIRVGYNEQFF
J: TRBJ2-2; size: .; D: .; V: TRBV7-3; DNA: TGTGCCAGCAGCTCTTCCCCGTCCGGCGGGGAGCTGTTTTTT; CDR3: CASSSSPSGGELFF
J: TRBJ1-3; size: .; D: .; V: TRBV14; DNA: TGTGCCAGCAGCCAAGTTGTGGGTCACAACACCATATATTTT; CDR3: CASSQVVGHNTIYF
J: TRBJ1-2; size: once; D: .; V: TRBV10-3; DNA: TGTGCCATCAGTGAGAGCTATGGCTACACCTTC; CDR3: CAISESYGYTF
J: TRBJ1-5; size: once; D: TRBD1; V: TRBV19; DNA: TGTGCCAGTAGTCTCTCACTACAGGGGAGGGGTCAGCCCCAGCATTTT; CDR3: CASSLSLQGRGQPQHF
J: TRBJ1-3; size: .; D: .; V: TRBV7-8; DNA: TGTGCCAGCAGCTACACAGCCTACGCGGGAAACACCATATATTTT; CDR3: CASSYTAYAGNTIYF
J: TRBJ2-1; size: .; D: TRBD1; V: TRBV11-3; DNA: TGTGCCAGCAGCCCCCGGACAGGGGTTTTGAATGAGCAGTTCTTC; CDR3: CASSPRTGVLNEQFF
J: TRBJ2-1; size: .; D: .; V: TRBV7-9; DNA: TGTGCCAGCAGCCCCCCCAGCGACAATGAGCAGTTCTTC; CDR3: CASSPPSDNEQFF